The rows below give T cell receptor beta chains drawn from one sample of a study of T cells in Graves' hyperthyroidism and ophthalmopathy. Via MiXCR, TCRdb re-called the multiplex PCR reads, giving one row per CDR3 protein. The sample contains around 400,000 distinct CDR3 sequences, 20% to 25% of which appear only once. The specimen was blood. The receptors stem from a man aged 50-60 years with Graves' hyperthyroidism. The CDR3 runs from the conserved cysteine through the conserved F or W. D genes are given only for firm matches. Part of the rows lack a size; the others show once, few, many or a class for expanded clones.

D gene: TRBD2; V gene: TRBV6-1; J gene: TRBJ2-7; clone size: .; CDR3 DNA: TGTGCCAGCAGTGAATGGGTAGCGGGAACGGCATACGAGCAGTACTTC; CDR3 protein: CASSEWVAGTAYEQYF
D gene: TRBD2; V gene: TRBV28; J gene: TRBJ2-1; clone size: many; CDR3 DNA: TGTGCCAGCAGTTTATCGGCCCTGGGGAGCGGGAGGCCGATTGAGCAGTTCTTC; CDR3 protein: CASSLSALGSGRPIEQFF
D gene: .; V gene: TRBV6-1; J gene: TRBJ1-6; clone size: .; CDR3 DNA: TGTGCCAGCAGTGAACGATCTGGGAATTCACCCCTCCACTTT; CDR3 protein: CASSERSGNSPLHF
D gene: .; V gene: TRBV12-3/TRBV12-4; J gene: TRBJ2-2; clone size: few; CDR3 DNA: TGTGCCAGCAGTCCTCCCGGGACTCCCGGGGAGCTGTTTTTT; CDR3 protein: CASSPPGTPGELFF
D gene: .; V gene: TRBV12-3/TRBV12-4; J gene: TRBJ2-2; clone size: .; CDR3 DNA: TGTGCCAGCAGTTCACCGGGCCGAGGGGCCGGGGAGCTGTTTTTT; CDR3 protein: CASSSPGRGAGELFF
D gene: .; V gene: TRBV3-1; J gene: TRBJ2-1; clone size: .; CDR3 DNA: TGTGCCGCGGGCGCGGCAGAGCAGTTCTTC; CDR3 protein: CAAGAAEQFF
D gene: TRBD2; V gene: TRBV7-2; J gene: TRBJ2-3; clone size: few; CDR3 DNA: TGTGCCACCGACCCGGGACTAGCTGGGTATTTT; CDR3 protein: CATDPGLAGYF
D gene: .; V gene: TRBV28; J gene: TRBJ1-5; clone size: few; CDR3 DNA: TGTGCCAGCAATACCGGGGGGCGTGTGCAGCCCCAGCATTTT; CDR3 protein: CASNTGGRVQPQHF
D gene: .; V gene: TRBV7-2; J gene: TRBJ1-2; clone size: .; CDR3 DNA: TGTGCCAGCAGCTTAGGCCCCCTTGCCCCCACCAACTATGGCTACACCTTC; CDR3 protein: CASSLGPLAPTNYGYTF
D gene: .; V gene: TRBV7-9; J gene: TRBJ2-1; clone size: .; CDR3 DNA: TGTGCCAGCAGCCCTACAGGGTTAGAGCAGTTCTTC; CDR3 protein: CASSPTGLEQFF
D gene: .; V gene: TRBV19; J gene: TRBJ1-5; clone size: once; CDR3 DNA: TGTGCCAGTAAGGGGGATGTGGGCAATCAGCCCCAGCATTTT; CDR3 protein: CASKGDVGNQPQHF
D gene: .; V gene: TRBV5-1; J gene: TRBJ2-1; clone size: once; CDR3 DNA: TGCGCCAGCAGCTTGTTAGCGGAGTACAATGAGCAGTTCTTC; CDR3 protein: CASSLLAEYNEQFF
D gene: TRBD1; V gene: TRBV5-4; J gene: TRBJ1-1; clone size: once; CDR3 DNA: TGTGCCAGCAGCCATGGACAGGGAAGAACTGAAGCTTTCTTT; CDR3 protein: CASSHGQGRTEAFF
D gene: .; V gene: TRBV28; J gene: TRBJ2-5; clone size: .; CDR3 DNA: TGTGCCAGCAGTCGCCCGACGCCCCCGGAGACCCAGTACTTC; CDR3 protein: CASSRPTPPETQYF
D gene: .; V gene: TRBV5-8; J gene: TRBJ2-1; clone size: few; CDR3 DNA: TGTGCCAGCAGCTCTTCCTCTAGCCTCCTCTACAATGAGCAGTTCTTC; CDR3 protein: CASSSSSSLLYNEQFF
D gene: TRBD2; V gene: TRBV27; J gene: TRBJ2-1; clone size: few; CDR3 DNA: TGTGCCAGCAGTTCGACTAGCGGGGGGGCCTACAATGAGCAGTTCTTC; CDR3 protein: CASSSTSGGAYNEQFF
D gene: .; V gene: TRBV7-9; J gene: TRBJ1-1; clone size: few; CDR3 DNA: TGTGCCAGCAGCCAGACAGAGAAGAACACTGAAGCTTTCTTT; CDR3 protein: CASSQTEKNTEAFF
D gene: .; V gene: TRBV19; J gene: TRBJ2-1; clone size: .; CDR3 DNA: TGTGCCAGTAGTATAGCCGGGAGTAACAATGAGCAGTTCTTC; CDR3 protein: CASSIAGSNNEQFF
D gene: TRBD1; V gene: TRBV10-3; J gene: TRBJ1-2; clone size: .; CDR3 DNA: TGTGCCATGGAACAAGGACAGGGGAATAGCTACACCTTC; CDR3 protein: CAMEQGQGNSYTF
D gene: .; V gene: TRBV18; J gene: TRBJ1-4; clone size: many; CDR3 DNA: TGTGCCAGCTCACCGGACGGAACCACTTATGAAAAACTGTTTTTT; CDR3 protein: CASSPDGTTYEKLFF
D gene: .; V gene: TRBV7-2; J gene: TRBJ2-1; clone size: .; CDR3 DNA: TGTGCCAGCACTTTCCGAACCTGGGGCCATGAGCAGTTCTTC; CDR3 protein: CASTFRTWGHEQFF
D gene: .; V gene: TRBV5-1; J gene: TRBJ2-5; clone size: few; CDR3 DNA: TGCGCCAGCAGCCCCTCAGCGAAAGAGACCCAGTACTTC; CDR3 protein: CASSPSAKETQYF
D gene: .; V gene: TRBV27; J gene: TRBJ2-3; clone size: .; CDR3 DNA: TGTGCCAGCAGACGGCGGACAGTCTCACTGGATACGCAGTATTTT; CDR3 protein: CASRRRTVSLDTQYF
D gene: .; V gene: TRBV6-1; J gene: TRBJ2-5; clone size: few; CDR3 DNA: TGTGCCAGCAGTAAAGGGCCGGAGGAGACCCAGTACTTC; CDR3 protein: CASSKGPEETQYF
D gene: TRBD1; V gene: TRBV6-5; J gene: TRBJ2-7; clone size: many; CDR3 DNA: TGTGCCAGCAGCCCCAGGGGGTACTCCTACGAGCAGTACTTC; CDR3 protein: CASSPRGYSYEQYF
D gene: TRBD2; V gene: TRBV11-2; J gene: TRBJ2-2; clone size: few; CDR3 DNA: TGTGCCTCCCGAGTGGGAGGGACCGGGGAGCTGTTTTTT; CDR3 protein: CASRVGGTGELFF
D gene: TRBD1; V gene: TRBV27; J gene: TRBJ2-3; clone size: many; CDR3 DNA: TGTGCCAGCAGCAGGGGACAGGGCGTCACAGATACGCAGTATTTT; CDR3 protein: CASSRGQGVTDTQYF
D gene: TRBD2; V gene: TRBV30; J gene: TRBJ2-7; clone size: few; CDR3 DNA: TGTGCCTGGAGTCCTCGGGGGGGCTACGAGCAGTACTTC; CDR3 protein: CAWSPRGGYEQYF
D gene: TRBD1; V gene: TRBV18; J gene: TRBJ2-7; clone size: .; CDR3 DNA: TGTGCCAGCTCACTTCTCCGGGACAGGGCCTCCGAGCAGTACTTC; CDR3 protein: CASSLLRDRASEQYF